This T cell receptor beta chain was obtained from a study of OX40 agonist ivuxolimab in advanced cancers. Study context: Subjects had a mean age of roughly 57 years, with a range of about 23 to 79; almost 85% were male.

The assay was immunoSEQ multiplex PCR, and TCRdb's table has in-frame clones only and misses some. The sample carries about 73,000 clones, around nine tenths recorded once. V dropped 4 bases and J dropped 1 base, with 7 bases sitting between them. CDR3 size: 12 residues. CDR1 is SQVTM, CDR2 ANQGSEA, per germline. The chain is built from TRBV29-1 and TRBJ1-1; D ambiguous. This clonotype was sampled from an adult with an advanced solid tumor such as melanoma, head and neck, liver or kidney cancer. Source: CD4+ or CD8+ T cells sorted from blood, taken in a trial of the OX40 agonist ivuxolimab. The CDR3 spells CSVGSRNTEAFF. CDR3 nucleotides: TGCAGCGTTGGGTCCAGGAACACTGAAGCTTTCTTT.